The following is a T cell receptor beta chain sequence with its context. As yet, its antigen is unknown. These data come from a study of shared clonotypes between healthy human individuals. Donors were healthy HIV-negative adults without recently reported acute infections or vaccinations. The study, taken as a whole, reports: An expected dependence of interdonor clonotype sharing on sequencing depth was noted. Donor scarcity curtailed the genetic and exposure-history diversity represented herein.

Germline V gene sequence: CDR1 MNHEY, CDR2 SVGAGI. Trimming removed 5 bases from V and 6 bases from J, with 9 bases in between. The CDR3 totals 12 residues. In the study's own analysis: Sequence data from immunoSEQ were junction-only and lacked quality scores; consequently, filtering differed. Some clones are missing from TCRdb's copy, which holds only in-frame ones; the method was immunoSEQ multiplex PCR. The DNA gave D and trimming, while V, J and clone size come from that table. The repertoire holds roughly 500,000 clones, with over 60% as singletons. Sequenced: PBMCs. The rearrangement uses TRBV6-5 and TRBJ2-3; D possibly corresponds to TRBD1 (5 bases). The receptor comes from a woman aged 40 to 50 in good health. Some clones in this sample may be carry-over from other donors' samples. CDR3 in DNA: TGTGCCAGCAGTCGGACACACGATACGCAGTATTTT. This codes for CASSRTHDTQYF.